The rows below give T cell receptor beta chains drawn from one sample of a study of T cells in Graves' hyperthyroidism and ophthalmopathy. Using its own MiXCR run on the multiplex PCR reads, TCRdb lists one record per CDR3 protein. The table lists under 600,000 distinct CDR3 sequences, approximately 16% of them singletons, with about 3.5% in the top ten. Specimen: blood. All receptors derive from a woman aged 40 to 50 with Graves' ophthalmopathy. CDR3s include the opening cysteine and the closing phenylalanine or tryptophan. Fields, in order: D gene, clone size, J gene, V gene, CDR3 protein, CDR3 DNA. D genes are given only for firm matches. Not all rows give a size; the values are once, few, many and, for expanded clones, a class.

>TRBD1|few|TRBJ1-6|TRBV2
CASRDRDGSYNSPLHF
TGTGCCAGCCGGGACAGGGATGGTTCCTATAATTCACCCCTCCACTTT
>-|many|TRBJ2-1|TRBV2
CASSDGRGDLHNEQFF
TGTGCCAGCAGTGACGGCCGAGGGGACCTACACAATGAGCAGTTCTTC
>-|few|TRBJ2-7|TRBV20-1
CSARFEGSYEQYF
TGCAGTGCTAGATTTGAGGGCTCCTACGAGCAGTACTTC
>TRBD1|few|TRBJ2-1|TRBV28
CASSFNSGQALRNEQFF
TGTGCCAGCAGTTTTAATAGTGGACAGGCCCTAAGGAATGAGCAGTTCTTC
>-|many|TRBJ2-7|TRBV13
CASSLVREAYEQYF
TGTGCCAGCAGCTTAGTTCGGGAAGCCTACGAGCAGTACTTC
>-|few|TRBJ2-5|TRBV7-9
CASSPQYF
TGTGCCAGCAGCCCCCAGTACTTC
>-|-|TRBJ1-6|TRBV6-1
CASIMQGELNSPLHF
TGTGCCAGCATAATGCAGGGAGAATTGAATTCACCCCTCCACTTT
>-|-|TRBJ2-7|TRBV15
CATSRDLGVPVGEQYF
TGTGCCACCAGCAGAGATCTTGGAGTTCCCGTAGGCGAGCAGTACTTC
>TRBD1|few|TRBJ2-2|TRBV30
CAWSPGRGLGTGELFF
TGTGCCTGGTCGCCGGGCAGGGGGTTGGGTACCGGGGAGCTGTTTTTT
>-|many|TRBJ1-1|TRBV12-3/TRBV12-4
CASSHREGRAGTEAFF
TGTGCCAGCAGTCACCGAGAGGGAAGGGCGGGCACTGAAGCTTTCTTT
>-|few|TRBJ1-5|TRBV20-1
CSAREGEGSNQPQHF
TGCAGTGCTAGAGAGGGAGAGGGAAGCAATCAGCCCCAGCATTTT
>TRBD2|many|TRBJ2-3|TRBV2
CASSDRLAGGTDTQYF
TGTGCCAGCAGTGACCGACTAGCGGGGGGCACAGATACGCAGTATTTT
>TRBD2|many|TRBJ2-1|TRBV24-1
CATSDPAGARGYEQFF
TGTGCCACCAGTGACCCAGCGGGAGCCCGGGGATATGAGCAGTTCTTC
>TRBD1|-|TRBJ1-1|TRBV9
CASSVEDRVGEAFF
TGTGCCAGCAGCGTAGAGGACAGGGTGGGTGAAGCTTTCTTT
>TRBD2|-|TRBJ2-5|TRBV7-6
CASSPGLAGGIETQYF
TGTGCCAGCAGCCCCGGACTAGCGGGGGGCATAGAGACCCAGTACTTC
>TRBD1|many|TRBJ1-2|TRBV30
CAWSVQGGHRDYTF
TGTGCCTGGAGTGTACAGGGGGGCCACAGAGACTACACCTTC
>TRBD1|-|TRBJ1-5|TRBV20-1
CSAWTGDGQPQHF
TGCAGTGCTTGGACAGGCGACGGTCAGCCCCAGCATTTT
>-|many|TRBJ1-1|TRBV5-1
CASSFWENTEAFF
TGCGCCAGCAGCTTCTGGGAGAACACTGAAGCTTTCTTT
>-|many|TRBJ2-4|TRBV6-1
CASSSDSGGGRNIQYF
TGTGCCAGCAGTTCGGATTCAGGGGGAGGAAGAAACATTCAGTACTTC
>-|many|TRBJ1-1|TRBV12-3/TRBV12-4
CASMRGAANTEAFF
TGTGCCAGCATGAGAGGGGCGGCTAACACTGAAGCTTTCTTT
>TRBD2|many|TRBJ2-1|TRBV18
CASSPGLADNEQFF
TGTGCCAGCAGCCCGGGACTAGCGGACAATGAGCAGTTCTTC
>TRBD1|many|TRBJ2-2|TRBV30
CAWSAADRDTGELFF
TGTGCCTGGAGTGCCGCAGACAGGGACACCGGGGAGCTGTTTTTT
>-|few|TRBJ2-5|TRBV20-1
CSAREAGVGETQYF
TGCAGTGCTAGAGAAGCAGGGGTAGGGGAGACCCAGTACTTC
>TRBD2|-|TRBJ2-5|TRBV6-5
CASSYFTGTSEAETQYF
TGTGCCAGCAGTTACTTTACCGGGACTAGCGAGGCAGAGACCCAGTACTTC
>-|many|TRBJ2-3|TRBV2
CASSGQGTADTQYF
TGTGCCAGCAGTGGTCAGGGAACGGCAGATACGCAGTATTTT
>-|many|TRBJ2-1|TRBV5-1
CASSLELSEQFF
TGCGCCAGCAGCTTGGAATTGAGTGAGCAGTTCTTC
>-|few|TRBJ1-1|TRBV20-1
CSAREPAGGAFF
TGCAGTGCTAGAGAGCCTGCGGGGGGAGCTTTCTTT
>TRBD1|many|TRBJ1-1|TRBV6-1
CATQTGGAEAFF
TGTGCCACACAAACAGGGGGGGCTGAAGCTTTCTTT
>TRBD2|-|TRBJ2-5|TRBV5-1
CASTPGGQETQYF
TGCGCCAGCACCCCGGGGGGGCAAGAGACCCAGTACTTC
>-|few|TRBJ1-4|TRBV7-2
CASSWGINEKLFF
TGTGCCAGCAGCTGGGGTATTAATGAAAAACTGTTTTTT
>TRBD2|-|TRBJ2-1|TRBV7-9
CASSEWFAGDINEQFF
TGTGCCAGCAGCGAATGGTTTGCGGGAGACATCAATGAGCAGTTCTTC
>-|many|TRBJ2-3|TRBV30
CAWSAASVTDTQYF
TGTGCCTGGAGCGCGGCTAGCGTCACAGATACGCAGTATTTT
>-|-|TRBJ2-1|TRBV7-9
CASSPTGDFDEQFF
TGTGCCAGCAGCCCTACAGGGGACTTCGATGAGCAGTTCTTC
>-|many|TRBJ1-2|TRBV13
CASSPSGGIGYGYTF
TGTGCCAGCAGCCCCTCTGGGGGCATCGGCTATGGCTACACCTTC
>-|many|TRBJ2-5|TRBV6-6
CASSSGPGARETQYF
TGTGCCAGCAGTTCAGGGCCGGGGGCGAGGGAGACCCAGTACTTC